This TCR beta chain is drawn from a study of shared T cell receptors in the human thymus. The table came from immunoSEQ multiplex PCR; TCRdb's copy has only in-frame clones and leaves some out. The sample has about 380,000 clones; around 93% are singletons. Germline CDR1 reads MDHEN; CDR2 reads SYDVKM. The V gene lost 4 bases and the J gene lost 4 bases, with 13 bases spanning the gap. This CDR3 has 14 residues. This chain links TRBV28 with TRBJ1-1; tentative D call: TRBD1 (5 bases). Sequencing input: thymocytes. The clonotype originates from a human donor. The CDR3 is CASSYGGEGTEAFF. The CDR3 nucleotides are TGTGCCAGCAGTTACGGAGGGGAAGGCACTGAAGCTTTCTTT.